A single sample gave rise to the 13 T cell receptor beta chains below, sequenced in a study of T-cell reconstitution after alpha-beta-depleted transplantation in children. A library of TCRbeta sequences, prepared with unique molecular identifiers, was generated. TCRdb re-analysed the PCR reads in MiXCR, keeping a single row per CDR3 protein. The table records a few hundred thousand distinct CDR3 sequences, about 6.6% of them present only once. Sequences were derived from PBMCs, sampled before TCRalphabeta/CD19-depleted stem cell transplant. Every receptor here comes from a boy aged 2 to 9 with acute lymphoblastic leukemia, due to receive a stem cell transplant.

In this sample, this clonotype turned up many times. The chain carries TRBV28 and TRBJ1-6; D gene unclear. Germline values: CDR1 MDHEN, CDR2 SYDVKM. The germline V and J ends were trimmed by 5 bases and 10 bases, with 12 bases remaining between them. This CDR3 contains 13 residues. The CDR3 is CASSPGVGSPLHF. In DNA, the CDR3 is TGTGCCAGCAGTCCGGGAGTCGGGTCACCCCTCCACTTT.

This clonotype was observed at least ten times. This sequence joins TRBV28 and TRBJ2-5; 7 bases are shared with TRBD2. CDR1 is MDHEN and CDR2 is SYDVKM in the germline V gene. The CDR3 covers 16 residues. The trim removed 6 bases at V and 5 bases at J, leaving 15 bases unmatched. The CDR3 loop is CASRGRAGVILETQYF. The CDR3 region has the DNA TGTGCCAGCAGGGGTAGGGCGGGGGTAATCTTGGAGACCCAGTACTTC. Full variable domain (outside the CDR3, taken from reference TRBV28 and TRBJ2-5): DVKVTQSSRYLVKRTGEKVFLECVQDMDHENMFWYRQDPGLGLRLIYFSYDVKMKEKGDIPEGYSVSREKKERFSLILESASTNQTSMYLCASRGRAGVILETQYFGPGTRLLVL.

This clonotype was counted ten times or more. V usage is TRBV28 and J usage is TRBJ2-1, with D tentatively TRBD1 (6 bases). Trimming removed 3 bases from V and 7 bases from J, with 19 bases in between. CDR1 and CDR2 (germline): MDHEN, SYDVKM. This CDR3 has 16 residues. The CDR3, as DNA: TGTGCCAGCAGTTTCCTTCAGGGGCTCTCGGGGAATGAGCAGTTCTTC. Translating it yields CASSFLQGLSGNEQFF.

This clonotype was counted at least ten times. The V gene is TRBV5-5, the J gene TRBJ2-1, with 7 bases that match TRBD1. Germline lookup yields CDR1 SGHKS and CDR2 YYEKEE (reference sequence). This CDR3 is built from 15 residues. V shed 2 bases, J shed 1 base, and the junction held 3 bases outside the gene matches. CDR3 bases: TGTGCCAGCAGCTTAGACAGGGTATCCTACAATGAGCAGTTCTTC. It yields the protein CASSLDRVSYNEQFF.

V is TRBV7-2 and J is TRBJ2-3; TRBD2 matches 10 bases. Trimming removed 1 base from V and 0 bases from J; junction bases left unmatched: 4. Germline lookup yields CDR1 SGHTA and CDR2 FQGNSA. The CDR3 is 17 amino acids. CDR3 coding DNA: TGTGCCAGCAGCTTAGGCTCTAGCGGGGGTAGCACAGATACGCAGTATTTT. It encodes CASSLGSSGGSTDTQYF.

The CDR3 DNA is TGCAGTGCTTTCCCCGGAGAAAAACTGTTTTTT. This gives the protein CSAFPGEKLFF. The V gene is TRBV20-1, the J gene TRBJ1-4; D is unclear. This CDR3 is built from 11 residues. Looked up from germline, CDR1 is DFQATT and CDR2 is SNEGSKA (reference sequence). V was cut by 5 bases and J by 8 bases, with 9 bases left in between.

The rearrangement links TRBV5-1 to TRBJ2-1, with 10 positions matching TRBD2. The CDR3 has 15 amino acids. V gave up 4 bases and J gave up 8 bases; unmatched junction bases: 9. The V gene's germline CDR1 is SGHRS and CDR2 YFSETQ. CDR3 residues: CASSRSGGAFDEQFF. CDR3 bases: TGCGCCAGCAGCCGGAGCGGGGGGGCTTTCGATGAGCAGTTCTTC.

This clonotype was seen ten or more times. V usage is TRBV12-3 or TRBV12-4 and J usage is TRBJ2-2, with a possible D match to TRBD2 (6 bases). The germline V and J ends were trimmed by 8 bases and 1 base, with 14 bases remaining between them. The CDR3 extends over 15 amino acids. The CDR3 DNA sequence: TGTGCCAGCGGAACCGGGACTTTGAACACCGGGGAGCTGTTTTTT. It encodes CASGTGTLNTGELFF.

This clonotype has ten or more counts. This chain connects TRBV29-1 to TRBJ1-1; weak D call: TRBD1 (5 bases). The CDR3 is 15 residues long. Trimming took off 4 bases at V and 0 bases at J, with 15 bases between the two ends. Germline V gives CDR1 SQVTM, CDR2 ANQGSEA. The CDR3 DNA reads TGCAGCGTTGCCGGGACGGACAATATGAACACTGAAGCTTTCTTT. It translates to CSVAGTDNMNTEAFF.

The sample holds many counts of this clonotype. CDR3 nucleotides: TGTGCCAGCAGCCCCATGAGTGGCCAGTTGGCTCATTACTATGGCTACACCTTC. Its protein is CASSPMSGQLAHYYGYTF. V usage is TRBV7-8 and J usage is TRBJ1-2, with D unresolved. Germline assignment: CDR1 SGHVS and CDR2 FQNEAQ. V was pared by 5 bases and J by 3 bases, with 25 bases between. The CDR3 contains 18 residues.

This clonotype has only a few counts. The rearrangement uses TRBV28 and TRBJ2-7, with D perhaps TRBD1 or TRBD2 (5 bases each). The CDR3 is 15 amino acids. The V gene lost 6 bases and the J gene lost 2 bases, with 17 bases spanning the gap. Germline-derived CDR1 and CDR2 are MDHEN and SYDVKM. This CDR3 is CASSSPGPRPYEQYF. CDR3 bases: TGTGCCAGCAGCTCTCCGGGACCGCGTCCCTACGAGCAGTACTTC.

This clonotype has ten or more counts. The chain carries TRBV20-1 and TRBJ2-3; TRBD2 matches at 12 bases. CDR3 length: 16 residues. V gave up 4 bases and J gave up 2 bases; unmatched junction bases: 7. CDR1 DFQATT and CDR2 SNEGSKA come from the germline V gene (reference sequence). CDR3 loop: CSATRLAGEHTDTQYF. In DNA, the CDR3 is TGCAGTGCTACTCGACTAGCGGGGGAGCACACAGATACGCAGTATTTT.

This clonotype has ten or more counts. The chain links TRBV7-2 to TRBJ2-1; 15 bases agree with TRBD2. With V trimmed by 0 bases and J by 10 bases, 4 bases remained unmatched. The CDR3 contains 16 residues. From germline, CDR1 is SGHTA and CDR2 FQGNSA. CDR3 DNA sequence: TGTGCCAGCAGCTTAGCGGGACTAGCGGGAGGACCCGAGCAGTTCTTC. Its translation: CASSLAGLAGGPEQFF.